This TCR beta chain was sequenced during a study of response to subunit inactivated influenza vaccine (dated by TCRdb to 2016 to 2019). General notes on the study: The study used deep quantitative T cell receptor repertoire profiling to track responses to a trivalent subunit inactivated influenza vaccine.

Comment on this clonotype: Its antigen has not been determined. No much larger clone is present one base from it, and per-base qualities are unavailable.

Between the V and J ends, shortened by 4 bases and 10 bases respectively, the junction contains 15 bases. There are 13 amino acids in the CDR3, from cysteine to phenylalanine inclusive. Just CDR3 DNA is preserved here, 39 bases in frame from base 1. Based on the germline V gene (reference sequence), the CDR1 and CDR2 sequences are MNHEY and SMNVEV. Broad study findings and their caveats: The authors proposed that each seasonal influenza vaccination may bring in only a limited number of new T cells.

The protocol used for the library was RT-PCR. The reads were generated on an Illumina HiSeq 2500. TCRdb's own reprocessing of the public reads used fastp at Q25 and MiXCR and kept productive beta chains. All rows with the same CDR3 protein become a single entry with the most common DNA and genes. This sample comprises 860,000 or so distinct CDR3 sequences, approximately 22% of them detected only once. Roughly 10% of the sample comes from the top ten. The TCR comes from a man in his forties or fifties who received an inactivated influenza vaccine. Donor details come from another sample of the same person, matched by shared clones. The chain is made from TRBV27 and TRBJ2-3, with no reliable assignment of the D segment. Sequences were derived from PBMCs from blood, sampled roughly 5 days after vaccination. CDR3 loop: CASSSRSGGPQYF. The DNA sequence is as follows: TGTGCCAGCAGTTCGAGATCGGGTGGACCGCAGTATTTT.